Listed below are T cell receptor beta chains from one sample, sequenced in a study of spatial heterogeneity in lung cancer. In TCRdb, the 5' RACE reads were re-called with MiXCR into one record per CDR3 protein. This sample has about 40,000 distinct CDR3 sequences, with 4% to 6% found just once. The material was PBMCs, obtained at surgery. These receptors were taken from a female donor with early-stage non-small cell lung cancer. CDR3s include the opening cysteine and the closing phenylalanine or tryptophan. The order of the fields is clone size, J gene, D gene, V gene, CDR3 DNA, CDR3 protein. D genes are given only for firm matches. The listing skips clone size in some rows; elsewhere it reads once, few, many or a size class.

NA TRBJ2-3 NA TRBV7-9 TGTGCCAGCAGCTTCGGTGGGGGGCCCGGCACAGATACGCAGTATTTT CASSFGGGPGTDTQYF
many TRBJ2-3 TRBD2 TRBV6-2/TRBV6-3 TGTGCCAGCAGTTACCCCGGACTAGCGGGGGGTCGCGAAGTCCTTAGCACAGATACGCAGTATTTT CASSYPGLAGGREVLSTDTQYF
many TRBJ1-1 NA TRBV7-2 TGTGCCAGCAGCTTAGACCAGGGGGCTTTCTTT CASSLDQGAFF
many TRBJ2-7 NA TRBV6-5 TGTGCCAGCAGTCTGACAGGGAGGCCATACGAGCAGTACTTC CASSLTGRPYEQYF
NA TRBJ1-1 TRBD1 TRBV27 TGTGCCAGCAGTTTACAAGGGGGCGGAGAAGCTTTCTTT CASSLQGGGEAFF
NA TRBJ1-4 NA TRBV3-1 TGTGCCAGCAGCCAAGATCGTAGGGACCTGTTTTTT CASSQDRRDLFF
many TRBJ2-2 NA TRBV9 TGTGCCAGCAGCGTAGGACTGGGCACCGGGGAGCTGTTTTTT CASSVGLGTGELFF
many TRBJ1-1 TRBD1 TRBV12-3/TRBV12-4 TGTGCCAGCAGTTTCGGACTCCGGGACAGGAACACTGAAGCTTTCTTT CASSFGLRDRNTEAFF
medium-sized TRBJ2-1 NA TRBV7-9 TGTGCCAGCAGGTCCCTAAATTTTAATGAGCAGTTCTTC CASRSLNFNEQFF
many TRBJ1-2 TRBD1 TRBV5-5 TGTGCCAGCAGCTCACCGGGACAGGGTGTAAGCGGCTACACCTTC CASSSPGQGVSGYTF
few TRBJ2-7 NA TRBV20-1 TGCAGTGCTAGAAAGGACGGCTACGAGCAGTACTTC CSARKDGYEQYF
few TRBJ2-3 NA TRBV12-3/TRBV12-4 TGTGCCAGCAGTTTTCATATGGGGGATACGCAGTATTTT CASSFHMGDTQYF
many TRBJ2-3 NA TRBV5-1 TGCGCCAGCACATCTTTCGGGGGGCCCAACACAGATACGCAGTATTTT CASTSFGGPNTDTQYF
many TRBJ1-6 TRBD1 TRBV11-2 TGTGCCAGCAGCCCGGACAGGGTACATTCACCCCTCCACTTT CASSPDRVHSPLHF
many TRBJ1-1 NA TRBV27 TGTGCCAGCCGGACAACGGCGGGGTCAAGAGCTTTCTTT CASRTTAGSRAFF
NA TRBJ2-1 TRBD2 TRBV5-4 TGTGCCAGCAGCGGCACTAGCGCCAATGAGCAGTTCTTC CASSGTSANEQFF
many TRBJ2-5 NA TRBV6-6 TGTGCCAGCAGGCCGGGGATAGCGAATTGGGAGACCCAGTACTTC CASRPGIANWETQYF
many TRBJ1-1 NA TRBV23-1 TGCGCCAGCGGATTCTACGTTACGGGACACCCGAACACTGAAGCTTTCTTT CASGFYVTGHPNTEAFF
many TRBJ1-2 NA TRBV12-3/TRBV12-4 TGTGCCAGCAGAGCCTATGGCTACACCTTC CASRAYGYTF
NA TRBJ1-5 NA TRBV30 TGTGCCTGGAGTGTGGCAGGGGAAGTACCCCAGCATTTT CAWSVAGEVPQHF
many TRBJ1-2 NA TRBV27 TGTGCCAGCAGTTCGTTTTCGACAGCATATGGCTACACCTTC CASSSFSTAYGYTF
many TRBJ2-3 NA TRBV12-5 TGTGCTAGTGGTCGGGACACCGGCACAGATACGCAGTATTTT CASGRDTGTDTQYF
few TRBJ2-4 NA TRBV12-3/TRBV12-4 TGTGCCAGCGCCCGTGGACGGATGTTTAAAAACATTCAGTACTTC CASARGRMFKNIQYF
many TRBJ2-7 NA TRBV5-1 TGCGCCAGCAGCTTGGCGGGGACCTTCTACGAGCAGTACTTC CASSLAGTFYEQYF
few TRBJ2-1 NA TRBV5-8 TGTGCCAGCAGCCAGGCCGATATAAGGGTCAATGAGCAGTTCTTC CASSQADIRVNEQFF
many TRBJ2-2 NA TRBV30 TGTGCCTGGAGTGTAGGTTCCGGGGAGCTGTTTTTT CAWSVGSGELFF
many TRBJ1-5 NA TRBV3-2 TGTGCCAGCAGCCAAGAAGACAGGACTAGTAGCAATCAGCCCCAGCATTTT CASSQEDRTSSNQPQHF
NA TRBJ1-1 NA TRBV5-4 TGTGCCAGCAGCTTATGGGGCATGAACACTGAAGCTTTCTTT CASSLWGMNTEAFF
many TRBJ2-2 NA TRBV6-1 TGTGCCAGCAGTCCGGACGTCGGGGAGCTGTTTTTT CASSPDVGELFF
many TRBJ1-1 NA TRBV20-1 TGCAGTGCTAGACAGCTGAACACTGAAGCTTTCTTT CSARQLNTEAFF
many TRBJ2-5 NA TRBV9 TGTGCCAGCAGCGTAGGGCTAACGCCCTTGGCCCAGTACTTC CASSVGLTPLAQYF
many TRBJ2-6 TRBD1 TRBV18 TGTGCCAGCTCACCGCAGAAGACAGGGAAAGTATCTGGGGCCAACGTCCTGACTTTC CASSPQKTGKVSGANVLTF
NA TRBJ1-3 NA TRBV6-5 TGTGCCAGCAGCGGGGGCGGGGAGGCGGTTGGAAACACCATATATTTT CASSGGGEAVGNTIYF
many TRBJ2-3 NA TRBV11-2 TGTGCCAGCAGCTTTGATCCCAGGACGGCGACAGATACGCAGTATTTT CASSFDPRTATDTQYF
many TRBJ1-2 TRBD1 TRBV5-5 TGTGCCAGCAGCTTAGGAGGGACAGGGAGGTATGGCTACACCTTC CASSLGGTGRYGYTF
few TRBJ1-1 NA TRBV19 TGTGCCAGTACCCAGGAGTTTAGGACTGAAGCTTTCTTT CASTQEFRTEAFF
few TRBJ2-7 NA TRBV3-1 TGTGCCAGCAGCCAACCCCATTACGAGCAGTACTTC CASSQPHYEQYF
many TRBJ1-1 TRBD1 TRBV10-3 TGTGCCATCAGAATGGGACAGGGGGCGGATGAAGCTTTCTTT CAIRMGQGADEAFF
many TRBJ2-1 NA TRBV14 TGTGCCAGCAGCCAAGAGATGAGCGTGGTATGGAATGAGCAGTTCTTC CASSQEMSVVWNEQFF
many TRBJ1-1 NA TRBV20-1 TGCAGTGCTAGAGATTGGCGGAACACTGAAGCTTTCTTT CSARDWRNTEAFF
few TRBJ2-3 NA TRBV2 TGTGCCAGCAGGGGACTTGAGCGGGCGACAGATACGCAGTATTTT CASRGLERATDTQYF
few TRBJ2-2 NA TRBV6-6 TGTGCCAGCAGTTACCACGGCGAGGGGGAGCTGTTTTTT CASSYHGEGELFF
few TRBJ1-5 TRBD1 TRBV2 TGTGCCAGCATTGCGAACAGGGGCGCGAATCAGCCCCAGCATTTT CASIANRGANQPQHF
many TRBJ2-7 NA TRBV28 TGTGCCAGCAGTTTAATAGGGAGAAACTACGAGCAGTACTTC CASSLIGRNYEQYF
many TRBJ2-7 NA TRBV20-1 TGCAGTGCCAAGTCGGTGGAGGGGACCTACGAGCAGTACTTC CSAKSVEGTYEQYF